The present TCR beta chain was sequenced within a study of glioma-infiltrating T cells. Findings of the study overall: CDR3 overlap between tissue and blood was very small. Tissue-blood divergence was below expectation in non-neoplastic patients, above in gliomas.

Germline values: CDR1 SGHRS, CDR2 YFSETQ. Trimming pared 6 bases from V and 5 bases from J, leaving 20 bases between. CDR3 length: 15 amino acids. TCR alpha and beta CDR3 regions were amplified from RNA using iRepertoire nested multiplex PCR. For one-step reverse transcription and amplification, about 85-400 ng of tissue mRNA or PBMC total RNA was used. MiXCR, applied by TCRdb to the multiplex PCR reads, yields one record per CDR3 protein. The top ten hold roughly a fifth of the sample, which has fewer than 200,000 distinct CDR3 sequences, approximately 30% seen once. About this clonotype: The antigen is not known.

Material for sequencing was glioma tissue, nonneoplastic brain tissue, or PBMCs (not recorded which). This clonotype was obtained from a human donor with low-grade glioma or glioblastoma, undergoing nonglioma brain surgery, or in good health (not recorded which). The genes are TRBV5-1 and TRBJ1-2, with D unresolved. The CDR3, as DNA: TGCGCCAGCAATCTGGCCGGCAGGCAGGAGTATGGCTACACCTTC. Translation: CASNLAGRQEYGYTF.